One and the same sample provided the 15 T cell receptor beta chains below, sequenced in a study of blood T cell repertoires in COVID-19. The data were produced by immunoSEQ multiplex PCR, yet TCRdb's version contains in-frame clones alone and is incomplete. Among about 30,000 clones listed, about 92% were seen once. Sample: peripheral blood. These receptors were collected from a man between 70 and 80 years old with active or convalescent COVID-19.

V is TRBV6-5 and J is TRBJ1-2; no reliable D call. V shed 2 bases and J shed 2 bases, with 15 bases lying between them. The length of the CDR3 is 16 residues. The germline gives CDR1 MNHEY, CDR2 SVGAGI. The CDR3 region has the DNA TGTGCCAGCAGTTACGGTTCAGGTCTTCTAAACTATGGCTACACCTTC. Amino acids: CASSYGSGLLNYGYTF.

V is TRBV10-3 and J is TRBJ2-3; possibly TRBD1 for D (7 bases). In germline, CDR1 is ENHRY, CDR2 SYGVKD. V was pared by 10 bases and J by 0 bases, with 14 bases between. This CDR3 comprises 14 residues. The DNA of the CDR3 is TGTGCCACAAAGACAGGGACTAGCACAGATACGCAGTATTTT. It translates to CATKTGTSTDTQYF.

CDR3 in amino acids: CASGGSGGELFF. Here the CDR3 DNA reads TGTGCCAGCGGCGGGAGTGGCGGGGAGCTGTTTTTT. V usage is TRBV19 and J usage is TRBJ2-2; 7 positions match TRBD2. V shed 9 bases, J shed 7 bases, and the junction held 5 bases outside the gene matches. Per germline, CDR1 LNHDA and CDR2 SQIVND (reference sequence). The length of the CDR3 is 12 residues.

V usage is TRBV19 and J usage is TRBJ1-5; TRBD1 matches 9 bases. After removal of 1 base from V and 0 bases from J, the junction contained 4 bases not matched to a gene. This CDR3 contains 17 residues. The germline CDR1 and CDR2 sequences are LNHDA and SQIVND (reference sequence). CDR3 coding DNA: TGTGCCAGTAGTATAGCCGGGACAGGGAATAGCAATCAGCCCCAGCATTTT. It is translated as CASSIAGTGNSNQPQHF.

This chain links TRBV7-2 with TRBJ1-1, with TRBD1 identical over 10 bases. CDR3 size: 13 residues. Germline trimming cut 5 bases from V and 10 bases from J; bases unmatched to any gene: 7. Germline V gene data show CDR1 as SGHTA and CDR2 as FQGNSA. CDR3 DNA sequence: TGTGCCAGCAGCCGACAGGGGGCAGAGTCAGCTTTCTTT. This translates into CASSRQGAESAFF.

The chain recombines TRBV7-2 with TRBJ2-5; 10 nucleotides agree with TRBD2. The CDR3 runs 18 residues. Germline V gene data show CDR1 as SGHTA and CDR2 as FQGNSA. Trimming removed 5 bases from V and 5 bases from J; junction bases left unmatched: 17. The DNA for the CDR3 is TGTGCCAGCAGCCTTAGCCGGACTAGCGGAAGGGGACGGGAGACCCAGTACTTC. As protein: CASSLSRTSGRGRETQYF.

This clone was observed a single time. V and J are TRBV7-9 and TRBJ1-4, with D possibly being TRBD1 (5 bases). V was trimmed by 3 bases and J by 6 bases, leaving 11 bases between them. The CDR3 is 14 residues long. The germline V gene encodes CDR1 SEHNR and CDR2 FQNEAQ (reference sequence). Here the CDR3 reads CASSLRGVDEKLFF. The CDR3 DNA reads as TGTGCCAGCAGCTTGCGGGGGGTTGATGAAAAACTGTTTTTT.

J is TRBJ2-2 and V is TRBV10-3; D is perhaps TRBD2 (6 bases). V dropped 3 bases and J dropped 4 bases, with 15 bases sitting between them. The CDR3 covers 16 residues. Looked up from germline, CDR1 is ENHRY and CDR2 is SYGVKD. CDR3 protein: CAISDGGPRGTGELFF. The CDR3 DNA follows: TGTGCCATCAGTGATGGAGGGCCCCGGGGCACCGGGGAGCTGTTTTTT.

This rearrangement joins TRBV15 to TRBJ2-5, with a weak D call TRBD2 (7 bases). CDR1 is LNHNV, CDR2 YYDKDF, per germline (reference sequence). The CDR3 has 15 residues. The V end lost 1 base, the J end lost 4 bases, and 13 bases lay between the germline ends. The CDR3 is CATSRAAGGAETQYF. CDR3 coding DNA: TGTGCCACCAGCAGAGCCGCTGGGGGGGCAGAGACCCAGTACTTC.

V and J are TRBV2 and TRBJ1-2; 7 bases map to TRBD1. Germline values: CDR1 SNHLY, CDR2 FYNNEI. V lost 7 bases to trimming and J lost 7 bases; unmatched junction nucleotides: 15. The CDR3 has 15 residues. CDR3 sequence: CASKGTRAGGSGYTF. DNA for the CDR3: TGTGCCAGCAAGGGGACCCGGGCAGGGGGGAGTGGCTACACCTTC.

The chain joins TRBV15 to TRBJ1-6; a possible D gene is TRBD1 (6 bases). The CDR3 contains 15 residues. V was cut by 0 bases and J by 10 bases, with 13 bases left in between. Germline-derived CDR1 and CDR2 are LNHNV and YYDKDF (reference sequence). CDR3 nucleotides: TGTGCCACCAGCAGAGACAGGGGAGTAGGGTCACCCCTCCACTTT. It encodes CATSRDRGVGSPLHF.

The chain recombines TRBV5-4 with TRBJ2-1; D is possibly TRBD2 (6 bases). This CDR3 spans 14 amino acids. From germline, CDR1 is SGHNT and CDR2 YYREEE (reference sequence). The V end lost 0 bases, the J end lost 12 bases, and 16 bases lay between the germline ends. CDR3 in amino acids: CASSLDGTSEPQFF. CDR3 nucleotides: TGTGCCAGCAGCTTGGACGGGACTTCCGAACCGCAGTTCTTC.

The chain has TRBV6-5 and TRBJ1-6, with no clear D. Trimming shortened V by 0 bases and J by 6 bases, and 6 bases separated the two germline ends. In germline, CDR1 is MNHEY, CDR2 SVGAGI. The CDR3 extends over 14 amino acids. The CDR3 loop reads CASSYSYFNSPLHF. Here the CDR3 DNA reads TGTGCCAGCAGTTACTCGTACTTTAATTCACCCCTCCACTTT.

CDR3 protein: CSASSSGLNEQFF. The CDR3 bases are TGCAGTGCTAGTTCGAGCGGGTTGAATGAGCAGTTCTTC. The chain has TRBV20-1 and TRBJ2-1; the D gene is possibly TRBD2 (6 bases). Germline CDR1 is DFQATT and CDR2 is SNEGSKA (reference sequence). Trimming left V 3 bases short and J 7 bases short, with 13 bases between. The CDR3 covers 13 residues.

This chain links TRBV4-1 with TRBJ1-2; D unclear. The germline V gene encodes CDR1 MGHRA and CDR2 YSYEKL. The CDR3 length is 10 residues. The V and J ends lost 11 bases and 2 bases respectively, with 6 bases between them. CDR3 nucleotides: TGCGCCGCAGGAAACTATGGCTACACCTTC. Residues: CAAGNYGYTF.